Each of the 16 T cell receptor beta chains below was sequenced from the same sample in a study of T cells in Graves' hyperthyroidism and ophthalmopathy. TCR beta CDR3 regions were amplified from RNA transcripts. The HTBI primer set drove a first-round RT-PCR of the TCR CDR3. From the multiplex PCR reads, TCRdb called clonotypes with MiXCR, one entry per CDR3 protein. This sample has under 700,000 distinct CDR3 sequences, with roughly a sixth found just once. The specimen sequenced was blood. Receptor source: a woman between 18 and 30 years old with Graves' hyperthyroidism.

This clonotype turned up a few times. This is likely a read error, given that the CDR3 carries no conserved phenylalanine or tryptophan at its end. In nucleotides, the CDR3 is TGTGCCAGCAGTGGTACCGGGATCCTGGACGGCTATGGCTACACCCTC. Translating it yields CASSGTGILDGYGYTL. The chain combines TRBV28 with TRBJ1-2; D is uncertain. Germline V gives CDR1 MDHEN, CDR2 SYDVKM. There are 16 residues in the CDR3. V was pared by 5 bases and J by 4 bases, with 20 bases between.

In nucleotides, the CDR3 is TGCGCCAGCAGCTTGGAAAGGGGGGGGTACAATGAGCAGTTCTTC. It codes for CASSLERGGYNEQFF. The chain recombines TRBV5-1 with TRBJ2-1, with D maybe TRBD2 (7 bases). The CDR3 contains 15 residues. Germline-derived CDR1 and CDR2 are SGHRS and YFSETQ. V lost 0 bases to trimming and J lost 4 bases, with 11 bases between them.

The CDR3 spells CSARDVRGDEKLFF. Here the CDR3 DNA reads TGCAGTGCTAGAGATGTTAGGGGAGATGAAAAACTGTTTTTT. The chain recombines TRBV20-1 with TRBJ1-4; TRBD1 might be the D (5 bases). Between the trimmed V and J ends, which lost 0 bases and 6 bases, there was a span of 11 bases. Germline CDR1 reads DFQATT; CDR2 reads SNEGSKA (reference sequence). This CDR3 region has 14 residues.

This clonotype was found many times. The chain has TRBV28 and TRBJ2-1, with TRBD2 identical over 11 bases. This CDR3 has 16 residues. CDR1 is MDHEN and CDR2 is SYDVKM in the germline V gene. The V and J ends lost 4 bases and 3 bases, in that order; junction bases with no gene match: 5. For the CDR3, the DNA is TGTGCCAGCAGTTCCCCCGGGACTAGCGGCTACAATGAGCAGTTCTTC. It yields the protein CASSSPGTSGYNEQFF. The full variable domain, with the rest looked up from reference TRBV28 and TRBJ2-1, is DVKVTQSSRYLVKRTGEKVFLECVQDMDHENMFWYRQDPGLGLRLIYFSYDVKMKEKGDIPEGYSVSREKKERFSLILESASTNQTSMYLCASSSPGTSGYNEQFFGPGTRLTVL.

This clonotype has only a few counts. The chain employs TRBV5-1 and TRBJ2-7, with D possibly TRBD2 on 7 matching bases. The length of the CDR3 is 20 residues. The germline V gene has CDR1 SGHRS and CDR2 YFSETQ. V was shortened by 4 bases and J by 2 bases, with 31 bases between the two germline ends. The CDR3 sequence: CASSPRGARVGAGGTYEQYF. The CDR3 bases are TGCGCCAGCAGCCCTCGGGGGGCGCGGGTCGGAGCGGGTGGTACCTACGAGCAGTACTTC.

The CDR3 reads CSVDKWDSEAFF. CDR3 DNA: TGCAGCGTTGATAAGTGGGACTCAGAAGCTTTCTTT. The genes are TRBV29-1 and TRBJ1-1, with a tentative D call TRBD1 (5 bases). Germline values: CDR1 SQVTM, CDR2 ANQGSEA. This CDR3 region has 12 residues. Trimming pared 3 bases from V and 8 bases from J, leaving 13 bases between.

This chain uses TRBV19 with TRBJ1-1, with D perhaps matching TRBD1 (5 bases). Germline assignment: CDR1 LNHDA and CDR2 SQIVND (reference sequence). The CDR3 consists of 14 residues. Trimming shortened V by 6 bases and J by 4 bases, and 15 bases separated the two germline ends. The CDR3 spells CASSPGGLTTEAFF. DNA for the CDR3: TGTGCCAGTAGCCCGGGGGGACTTACCACTGAAGCTTTCTTT.

A remark on this clonotype: A much larger clone differs by one base, so this may be a read error. The chain joins TRBV6-5 to TRBJ2-7, with D possibly matching TRBD2 (5 bases). The CDR3 sequence is 14 residues long. Germline CDR1 MNHEY, CDR2 SVGAGI. In DNA, the CDR3 is TGTGCCGGCAGTTACGTGGGAGCTCAATCCCCGCAGTACTTC. As protein: CAGSYVGAQSPQYF.

Many counts were recorded for this clonotype. V is TRBV12-3 or TRBV12-4 and J is TRBJ2-5, with 10 bases aligning to TRBD1. Unmatched junction bases numbered 4, after V lost 6 bases and J lost 3 bases. The CDR3 runs 14 residues. CDR3 in amino acids: CASSVTGGKETQYF. In DNA form, the CDR3 reads TGTGCCAGCAGCGTGACAGGGGGCAAAGAGACCCAGTACTTC.

The rearrangement joins TRBV4-1 to TRBJ1-1; no clear D gene. The CDR3 sequence is 16 residues long. Trimming took 0 bases from V and 5 from J, leaving 16 bases between them. Per germline, CDR1 MGHRA and CDR2 YSYEKL. CDR3: CASSQDKLGRRTEAFF. CDR3 in DNA: TGCGCCAGCAGCCAAGATAAGTTGGGCAGGAGGACTGAAGCTTTCTTT.

This clonotype was counted only a few times. The genes are TRBV7-9 and TRBJ1-3, with D hard to call. CDR1 SEHNR and CDR2 FQNEAQ come from the germline V gene (reference sequence). The length of the CDR3 is 14 residues. V dropped 4 bases and J dropped 2 bases, with 9 bases sitting between them. CDR3 sequence (DNA): TGTGCCAGCAGCTGGGGTTTCCCTGGAAACACCATATATTTT. Amino acids: CASSWGFPGNTIYF.

This clonotype occurred many times. This chain joins TRBV12-3 or TRBV12-4 and TRBJ1-3; D uncertain. The V end lost 5 bases, the J end lost 1 base, and 12 bases lay between the germline ends. The CDR3 sequence is 15 residues long. The CDR3 is CASSPRRVSGNTIYF. For the CDR3, the DNA is TGTGCCAGCAGTCCTCGACGGGTGTCTGGAAACACCATATATTTT.

This clonotype was seen only a few times. The V and J genes are TRBV2 and TRBJ2-7; D could derive from TRBD1 or TRBD2 (5 bases each). Germline V gene data show CDR1 as SNHLY and CDR2 as FYNNEI. V lost 6 bases and J 6 bases, leaving 15 bases between the germline ends. The CDR3 covers 13 residues. The CDR3 loop reads CASRGPIHPEQYF. DNA for the CDR3: TGTGCCAGCAGGGGACCGATTCACCCCGAGCAGTACTTC.

The V call is TRBV12-3 or TRBV12-4, the J call TRBJ1-5; the D gene is possibly TRBD1 (5 bases). V was clipped by 3 bases and J by 5 bases, with 11 bases between them. This CDR3 has 14 amino acids. The CDR3 spells CASSFEEGYQPQHF. As DNA, the CDR3 is TGTGCCAGCAGTTTTGAGGAGGGGTATCAGCCCCAGCATTTT.

V and J are TRBV6-1 and TRBJ2-2; the match to TRBD2 covers 9 bases. Per the germline V gene, CDR1 is MNHNS and CDR2 is SASEGT. The CDR3 is made up of 16 amino acids. J lost 5 bases, V lost 10 bases, and 14 bases had no gene match. In nucleotides, the CDR3 is TGTGCCACCCACCCGGCGGGGGGGTTAAAAACCGGGGAGCTGTTTTTT. This codes for CATHPAGGLKTGELFF.

CDR3 loop: CASSLKLAGNNEQFF. CDR3 DNA sequence: TGTGCCAGCAGCTTAAAACTAGCGGGAAACAATGAGCAGTTCTTC. This sequence joins TRBV5-8 and TRBJ2-1, with 10 bases identical to TRBD2. J was trimmed by 5 bases and V by 2 bases; bases with no gene match: 4. Germline V lookup: CDR1 SGHTS, CDR2 YDEGEE. This CDR3 is built from 15 residues.